The 5 T cell receptor beta chains presented below share a single source sample, sequenced in a study of a mutant IDH1 vaccine in newly diagnosed glioma. Their antigens remain unidentified. Assay: immunoSEQ multiplex PCR; the TCRdb copy retains only in-frame clones and omits some. The data show roughly 38,000 clones, roughly nine tenths seen once. The time point is: week 35, safety follow-up. Vaccination used 300 ug of mutant IDH1 20-mer peptide per dose, with topical imiquimod. This material consisted of PBMCs, taken from a glioma patient whose treatment included an IDH1 peptide vaccine. These receptors all come from a man aged 35 to 55 with glioma.

The chain carries TRBV29-1 and TRBJ1-2; 7 bases map to TRBD1. This CDR3 comprises 11 residues. V lost 7 bases to trimming and J lost 3 bases; unmatched junction nucleotides: 2. Per the germline V gene, CDR1 is SQVTM and CDR2 is ANQGSEA. The CDR3 region is CSGGTDYGYTF. The CDR3 DNA reads TGCAGCGGTGGGACAGACTATGGCTACACCTTC.

In this sample, this clone turned up once. The rearrangement joins TRBV5-4 to TRBJ1-2; 8 bases are shared with TRBD1. The CDR3 covers 14 residues. Germline V lookup: CDR1 SGHNT, CDR2 YYREEE (reference sequence). The ends lost 3 bases at V and 5 bases at J; junction bases unmatched: 6. The CDR3 sequence: CASSSRDRTYGYTF. The CDR3 DNA sequence: TGTGCCAGCAGCTCCCGGGACAGGACTTATGGCTACACCTTC.

The chain couples TRBV10-3 to TRBJ1-1; 12 bases line up with TRBD1. This CDR3 is built from 17 residues. V shed 4 bases, J shed 8 bases, and the junction held 14 bases outside the gene matches. CDR1 ENHRY and CDR2 SYGVKD come from the germline V gene. The CDR3 DNA reads TGTGCCATCAGTGTCTTTGGGACAGGGGGCCACCGGGAAGAAGCTTTCTTT. As protein: CAISVFGTGGHREEAFF.

The chain carries TRBV19 and TRBJ1-5; D perhaps matches TRBD1 (6 bases). Germline CDR1 and CDR2: LNHDA and SQIVND (reference sequence). V was shortened by 3 bases and J by 5 bases, with 11 bases between the two germline ends. The CDR3 has 14 residues. The CDR3 coding sequence is TGTGCCAGTAGTATGGGGGGCCGGGATCAGCCCCAGCATTTT. This encodes CASSMGGRDQPQHF. Full variable domain (remainder filled in from reference TRBV19 and TRBJ1-5): DGGITQSPKYLFRKEGQNVTLSCEQNLNHDAMYWYRQDPGQGLRLIYYSQIVNDFQKGDIAEGYSVSREKKESFPLTVTSAQKNPTAFYLCASSMGGRDQPQHFGDGTRLSIL.

V usage is TRBV6-1 and J usage is TRBJ1-6; D gene ambiguous. Germline V gives CDR1 MNHNS, CDR2 SASEGT. The CDR3 sequence is 14 residues long. Trimming removed 7 bases at V and 4 bases at J, with 11 bases between. CDR3 nucleotides: TGTGCCAGCAAGGTGGGATTGTATAATTCACCCCTCCACTTT. Translated: CASKVGLYNSPLHF.